This TCR beta chain was identified in a study of cytomegalovirus exposure and HLA in healthy donors. Notes on the study in general: For presence/absence analyses, sequencing depth was assumed to be roughly uniform across donors. The authors considered a cluster of highly shared sequence variants likely to be a sequencing artifact.

This clone has a count of ten or more. Its cognate antigen is unknown. The PCR employed 60 Vbeta primers together with 13 Jbeta primers. Original analysis: In a later analysis, 79 million or so unique TCR beta chains included roughly 11 million shared by two or more donors. Sequencing was performed with immunoSEQ multiplex PCR; in TCRdb, only in-frame clones are kept and a portion is missing. That table furnishes V, J and clone size, whereas the DNA furnished D and trimming. This repertoire shows 100,000 to 120,000 clones, 60% to 80% found once; its top ten account for about 8.3%. The sequencing input was PBMCs. The sequence derives from a man aged 18 to 30 in good health and CMV-seropositive.

CDR3 nucleotide sequence: TGCAGCGTTCATAACCGGGACAACCAAGAGACCCAGTACTTC. Translation: CSVHNRDNQETQYF. The V and J genes are TRBV29-1 and TRBJ2-5, with a tentative D call TRBD1 (6 bases). This CDR3 contains 14 residues. Germline-derived CDR1 and CDR2 are SQVTM and ANQGSEA. Trimming stripped 5 bases from V and 0 bases from J, with 13 bases between.